The clone carrying this T cell receptor beta chain is medium-sized in the sample. As to time point: cycle 4 day 1 (C4D1), after less than 7 weeks of nivolumab. There was relapse after autologous stem cell transplantation in every patient, and there was variation in brentuximab vedotin exposure. With 1 base removed from V and 4 bases from J, the gap between germline ends came to 10 bases. CDR3 size: 14 residues. Germline V gene sequence: CDR1 MGHDK, CDR2 SYGVNS. Libraries were prepared by immunoSEQ multiplex PCR; TCRdb keeps only in-frame clonotypes and omits some of them. This sample has about 32,000 clones, with around 85% found just once. This entry comes from a study of PD-1 blockade in classical Hodgkin lymphoma.

This sequence joins TRBV25-1 and TRBJ2-5; unclear D gene. The sequencing used peripheral blood mononuclear cells (PBMCs), collected before the fourth cycle of nivolumab. This clonotype was obtained from a human donor with classical Hodgkin lymphoma. CDR3 loop: CASSESDNRETQYF. DNA of the CDR3: TGTGCCAGCAGTGAATCCGACAACAGAGAGACCCAGTACTTC. The entire variable domain, with the rest obtained from reference TRBV25-1 and TRBJ2-5, is as follows: EADIYQTPRYLVIGTGKKITLECSQTMGHDKMYWYQQDPGMELHLIHYSYGVNSTEKGDLSSESTVSRIRTEHFPLTLESARPSHTSQYLCASSESDNRETQYFGPGTRLLVL.